A single sample gave rise to the 16 T cell receptor beta chains below, sequenced in a study of siplizumab effects on memory and regulatory T cells. Assay used: immunoSEQ multiplex PCR; TCRdb lists only in-frame clones, some missing. The repertoire includes about 110,000 clones, roughly 94% of them detected once, and under 0.75% sits in the top ten. Sequenced material: Tregs sorted from blood. The receptors were gathered from a human donor in good health.

The V call is TRBV2, the J call TRBJ2-3; no firm D call. V gave up 7 bases and J gave up 3 bases, with 11 bases separating them. The CDR3 runs 13 residues. Germline V CDR1 and CDR2: SNHLY, FYNNEI. CDR3 amino acids: CASNLLGTDTQYF. DNA of the CDR3: TGTGCCAGCAACCTACTGGGGACAGATACGCAGTATTTT.

V usage is TRBV9 and J usage is TRBJ2-3; D unclear. The germline V gene has CDR1 SGDLS and CDR2 YYNGEE. V was clipped by 0 bases and J by 0 bases, with 14 bases between them. The CDR3 is made up of 17 amino acids. The CDR3 loop is CASSVVGPASSTDTQYF. In DNA form, the CDR3 reads TGTGCCAGCAGCGTAGTTGGGCCAGCTTCTAGCACAGATACGCAGTATTTT.

This clone was counted a single time. This chain connects TRBV5-1 to TRBJ2-3, with 11 bases that match TRBD2. The germline gives CDR1 SGHRS, CDR2 YFSETQ. V dropped 2 bases and J dropped 5; count of bases not matched to a gene: 4. The CDR3 runs 15 residues. CDR3 region: CASSFGTSGLDTQYF. The CDR3 nucleotides are TGCGCCAGCAGCTTCGGGACTAGCGGTCTAGATACGCAGTATTTT.

The chain uses TRBV29-1 and TRBJ2-3; D call uncertain. Germline CDR1 reads SQVTM; CDR2 reads ANQGSEA. There are 12 residues in the CDR3. Deletions cut 5 bases from V and 2 bases from J, with 8 bases between. In nucleotides, the CDR3 is TGCAGCGTTTCCAGCCTCACAGATACGCAGTATTTT. Translating gives CSVSSLTDTQYF.

There are a few counts of this clone. The rearrangement uses TRBV27 and TRBJ1-2; weak D call: TRBD1 (6 bases). This CDR3 contains 14 residues. The V gene's germline CDR1 is MNHEY and CDR2 SMNVEV (reference sequence). V was cut by 5 bases and J by 2 bases, with 12 bases left in between. The CDR3 DNA sequence: TGTGCCAGCAGTCTCCGCAGGGGAAACTATGGCTACACCTTC. As protein: CASSLRRGNYGYTF.

This rearrangement joins TRBV2 to TRBJ1-1; D gene uncertain. The ends were cut back, 3 bases at V and 1 base at J, with 12 bases in the middle. The CDR3 runs 15 residues. Germline V lookup: CDR1 SNHLY, CDR2 FYNNEI. CDR3 DNA sequence: TGTGCCAGCAGTGAGGTCTCTGCCGAGAACACTGAAGCTTTCTTT. This gives the protein CASSEVSAENTEAFF.

The gene calls are TRBV7-8 and TRBJ1-2; a possible D gene is TRBD1 (6 bases). The CDR3 loop spans 13 amino acids. The V gene lost 3 bases and the J gene lost 6 bases, with 11 bases spanning the gap. From germline, CDR1 is SGHVS and CDR2 FQNEAQ. CDR3 DNA: TGTGCCAGCAGCTTTTGGGGGCTGGATGGCTACACCTTC. Translation gives CASSFWGLDGYTF. The full variable domain, completed using reference TRBV7-8 and TRBJ1-2, is GAGVSQSPRYKVAKRGQDVALRCDPISGHVSLFWYQQALGQGPEFLTYFQNEAQLDKSGLPSDRFFAERPEGSVSTLKIQRTQQEDSAVYLCASSFWGLDGYTFGSGTRLTVV.

There are a few counts of this clone. This chain uses TRBV6-6 with TRBJ1-5, with D unresolved. Germline assignment: CDR1 MNHNY and CDR2 SVGAGI (reference sequence). The CDR3 loop spans 13 amino acids. V lost 10 bases to trimming and J lost 1 base, with 11 bases between them. The CDR3 loop is CAIGMGSNQPQHF. The CDR3 bases are TGTGCCATTGGGATGGGGAGCAATCAGCCCCAGCATTTT.

For this clone: Mismatch with germline at one junction end may stem from a read error. This chain uses TRBV7-7 with TRBJ2-2, with D perhaps given as TRBD1 or TRBD2 (5 bases each). The CDR3 consists of 17 residues. CDR1 and CDR2 from the germline V gene are SSHAT and FNYEAQ (reference sequence). The CDR3 region has the DNA TGTGCTAGCAGCTCCCGTACCGGGGCTACGGGCACCGGGGAGCTGTTTTTT. Translating it yields CASSSRTGATGTGELFF.

V gene TRBV5-1 combines with J gene TRBJ1-6; the match to TRBD1 covers 7 bases. V shed 3 bases, J shed 10 bases, and the junction held 16 bases outside the gene matches. The CDR3 length is 17 residues. The germline gives CDR1 SGHRS, CDR2 YFSETQ. As DNA, the CDR3 is TGCGCCAGCAGCTCGGCCGGGACAGCCAACCGACGGTCACCCCTCCACTTT. It encodes CASSSAGTANRRSPLHF.

The chain links TRBV18 to TRBJ1-5; 7 positions agree with TRBD1. CDR3 length: 14 amino acids. Germline CDR1 and CDR2: KGHSH and LQKENI. V was pared by 4 bases and J by 3 bases, with 3 bases of the junction left unmatched. CDR3 amino acids: CASSRGQYNQPQHF. For the CDR3, the DNA is TGTGCCAGCTCACGGGGACAGTACAATCAGCCCCAGCATTTT.

The V call is TRBV10-3, the J call TRBJ2-1; D is possibly TRBD1 (5 bases). The germline V and J ends were trimmed by 6 bases and 0 bases, with 9 bases remaining between them. Germline V gene data show CDR1 as ENHRY and CDR2 as SYGVKD. The CDR3 contains 14 residues. The CDR3 spells CAISRVSSYNEQFF. In DNA form, the CDR3 reads TGTGCCATCAGCAGGGTTAGCTCCTACAATGAGCAGTTCTTC.

The chain joins TRBV5-1 to TRBJ1-1, with D possibly being TRBD1 (5 bases). Germline CDR1 reads SGHRS; CDR2 reads YFSETQ. V gave up 3 bases and J gave up 1 base, with 13 bases separating them. CDR3 length: 15 residues. CDR3 DNA: TGCGCCAGCAGCTCCCAAAACCAGGGGAACACTGAAGCTTTCTTT. Amino acid sequence: CASSSQNQGNTEAFF.

The chain recombines TRBV9 with TRBJ2-3; D is ambiguous. With 4 bases removed from V and 8 bases from J, the gap between germline ends came to 2 bases. CDR3 length equals 9 residues. The germline V gene has CDR1 SGDLS and CDR2 YYNGEE. This CDR3 reads CASSLTQYF. The CDR3 DNA reads TGTGCCAGCAGCCTTACGCAGTATTTT.

The chain combines TRBV10-3 with TRBJ1-1; tentative D call: TRBD1 (5 bases). The CDR3 consists of 16 residues. V was clipped by 10 bases and J by 1 base, with 22 bases between them. CDR1 is ENHRY and CDR2 is SYGVKD in the germline V gene. The CDR3 region has the DNA TGTGCCACCACTCCCCTTCGAGGGGACGGGAACACTGAAGCTTTCTTT. Its translation is CATTPLRGDGNTEAFF.

The chain is built from TRBV19 and TRBJ1-5, with D uncertain. Germline CDR1 is LNHDA and CDR2 is SQIVND (reference sequence). The CDR3 loop spans 13 amino acids. With 4 bases removed from V and 6 bases from J, the gap between germline ends came to 10 bases. Here the CDR3 DNA reads TGTGCCAGTAGTACTATAGCCGGTCAGCCCCAGCATTTT. It is translated as CASSTIAGQPQHF.